This T cell receptor (beta chain) was sequenced during a study of blood T cell repertoires in COVID-19. In the study overall: Samples came from the United States, Italy and Spain, spanning acute and convalescent COVID-19. Nucleic acid was either cDNA or gDNA, and it came from T cells, B-cell-depleted T cells, or PBMCs.

Germline lookup yields CDR1 DFQATT and CDR2 SNEGSKA (reference sequence). Trimming shortened V by 4 bases and J by 2 bases, and 4 bases separated the two germline ends. This CDR3 contains 11 residues. As originally analysed: Amplification of reference gene primers provided the estimated nucleated cell counts. Assay: immunoSEQ multiplex PCR; the TCRdb copy retains only in-frame clones and omits some. That table gives V, J and clone size, and the DNA gave D and trimming. The sample lists over 75,000 clones, roughly 90% seen once, with around 1.5% in the top ten. The chain links TRBV20-1 to TRBJ2-3; no reliable D call. The source of this sequence is a human donor with active COVID-19. The donor label of this sample is uncertain. The sequenced sample consisted of peripheral blood. The CDR3 is CSATSTDTQYF. CDR3 nucleotides: TGCAGTGCTACCTCCACAGATACGCAGTATTTT.